Listed here are 4 T cell receptor beta chains from one sample, sequenced in a study of T cells in women clearing cervical HPV infection. Measured with immunoSEQ multiplex PCR; TCRdb has only the in-frame clones, and not every one. Its clone listing holds more than 20,000 clones. The sample was blood buffy coat. Source of these receptors: a woman aged 18 to 69 with a cervical HPV16 infection that either progressed to CIN3+ or cleared (not recorded which).

Turning to this clone: The CDR3 goes on 3 residues after the read ends, and that part is filled in from the germline J gene. The chain joins TRBV5-1 to TRBJ1-1, with D perhaps TRBD1 (5 bases). V gave up 2 bases and J gave up 1 base, with 15 bases separating them. Germline loops: CDR1 SGHRS, CDR2 YFSETQ. The CDR3 is 16 amino acids. The CDR3 DNA, read in part, is TGCGCCAGCAGCTTCCCCAGCCAGGGAGGGAACACTGAA. This translates into CASSFPSQGGNTE. Given in full, the CDR3 is CASSFPSQGGNTEAFF. The full variable domain, in which reference TRBV5-1 and TRBJ1-1 provide the parts outside the CDR3, is KAGVTQTPRYLIKTRGQQVTLSCSPISGHRSVSWYQQTPGQGLQFLFEYFSETQRNKGNFPGRFSGRQFSNSRSEMNVSTLELGDSALYLCASSFPSQGGNTEAFFGQGTRLTVV.

Details on this clone: The sequenced fragment ends 3 residues before the CDR3 boundary, so the rest is inferred from the germline J gene. The J gene is TRBJ2-2, the V gene TRBV10-1; a weak D match, TRBD2 (7 bases). This CDR3 contains 13 residues. Germline CDR1 and CDR2: WNHNN and SYGVQD (reference sequence). CDR3: CARGGPRPAWLFF. The DNA read from the CDR3 is TGCGCCAGGGGGGGGCCCAGGCCCGCCTGG.

Worth noting for this clone: The DNA ends 3 residues before the CDR3 does, and the rest of the CDR3 is filled in from the germline J gene. This chain connects TRBV18 to TRBJ2-7, with D possibly TRBD2 on 5 matching bases. The V end lost 4 bases, the J end lost 6 bases, and 25 bases lay between the germline ends. CDR1 is KGHSH, CDR2 LQKENI, per germline. This CDR3 is 17 amino acids long. The sequenced part of the CDR3 DNA is TGTGCCAGCTCACTCCGCGGGCAGACATCCCTGGTCCCCGAG. This encodes CASSLRGQTSLVPE. In full, the CDR3 is CASSLRGQTSLVPEQYF.

Of note for this clone: The read gets to within 3 residues of the CDR3 end, and the germline J gene fills in the rest. The chain couples TRBV7-2 to TRBJ2-2; 9 bases are shared with TRBD2. CDR3 length: 15 amino acids. Germline loops: CDR1 SGHTA, CDR2 FQGNSA. Partial CDR3 DNA: TGTGCCAGCAGCTTAGGGACTAGCGCTCGAGATAGG. Translation gives CASSLGTSARDR. The whole CDR3 sequence reads CASSLGTSARDRLFF.